This T cell receptor (beta chain) was captured in a study of neoadjuvant nivolumab and ipilimumab in lung cancer. About this clone: Antigen specificity is unknown.

Using immunoSEQ multiplex PCR, the repertoire was profiled, and TCRdb retains in-frame clones only, with some absent. In the table there are over 8,500 clones, roughly 80% of which are singletons. CDR1 is SGHNT and CDR2 is YYREEE in the germline V gene (reference sequence). CDR3 length equals 14 residues. Losses at the gene ends were 0 bases for V and 5 bases for J; bases not matched to a gene: 2. Whole-study results and caveats: Pathologic regression was not significantly tied to TCR clonality. Higher pretherapy blood TCR richness went with higher resected-tumor richness. From pretherapy to surgery, tumor richness and clonality rose with dual therapy.

This TCR came from an adult with non-small cell lung cancer. Some clones in this sample may be carry-over from other donors' samples. The rearrangement links TRBV5-4 to TRBJ2-5; TRBD1 aligns across 9 bases. Sequenced here: tumor tissue, sampled after neoadjuvant nivolumab, alone or with ipilimumab, at or shortly before surgery. CDR3 sequence reads: CASSLAGTGETQYF. In DNA form, the CDR3 reads TGTGCCAGCAGCTTGGCAGGGACAGGGGAGACCCAGTACTTC.